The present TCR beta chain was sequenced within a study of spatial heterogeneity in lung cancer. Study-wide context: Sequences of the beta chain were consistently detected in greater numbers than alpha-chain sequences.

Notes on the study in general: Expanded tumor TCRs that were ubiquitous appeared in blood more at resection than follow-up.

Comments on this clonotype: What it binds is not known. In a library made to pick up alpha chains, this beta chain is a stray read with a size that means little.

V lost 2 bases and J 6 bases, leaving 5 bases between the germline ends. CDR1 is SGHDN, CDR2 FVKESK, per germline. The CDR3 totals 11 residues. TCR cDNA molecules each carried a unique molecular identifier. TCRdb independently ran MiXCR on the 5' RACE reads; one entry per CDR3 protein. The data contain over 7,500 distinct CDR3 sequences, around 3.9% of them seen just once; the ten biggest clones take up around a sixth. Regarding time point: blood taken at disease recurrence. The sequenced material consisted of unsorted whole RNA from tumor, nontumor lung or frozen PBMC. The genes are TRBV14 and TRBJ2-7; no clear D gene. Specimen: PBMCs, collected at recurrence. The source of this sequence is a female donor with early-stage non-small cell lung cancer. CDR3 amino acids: CASSQFAEQYF. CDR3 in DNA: TGTGCCAGCAGCCAATTTGCCGAGCAGTACTTC.